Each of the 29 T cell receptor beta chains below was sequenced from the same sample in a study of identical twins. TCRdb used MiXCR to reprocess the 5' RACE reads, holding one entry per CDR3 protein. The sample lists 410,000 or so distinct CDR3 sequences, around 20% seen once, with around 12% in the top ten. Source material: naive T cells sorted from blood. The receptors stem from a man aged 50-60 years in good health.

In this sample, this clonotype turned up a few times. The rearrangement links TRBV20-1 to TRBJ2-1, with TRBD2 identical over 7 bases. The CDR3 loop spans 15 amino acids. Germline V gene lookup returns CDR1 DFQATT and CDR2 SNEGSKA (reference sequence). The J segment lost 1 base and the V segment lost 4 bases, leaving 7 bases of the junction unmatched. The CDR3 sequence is CSATTGLTSYNEQFF. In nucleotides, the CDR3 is TGCAGTGCTACCACGGGACTAACTTCCTACAATGAGCAGTTCTTC.

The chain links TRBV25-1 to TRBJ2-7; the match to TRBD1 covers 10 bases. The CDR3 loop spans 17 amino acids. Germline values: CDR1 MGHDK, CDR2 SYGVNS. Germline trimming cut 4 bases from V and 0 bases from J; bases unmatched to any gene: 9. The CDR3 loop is CASSGVWGQGPSYEQYF. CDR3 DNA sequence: TGTGCCAGCAGTGGGGTCTGGGGACAGGGGCCCTCCTACGAGCAGTACTTC.

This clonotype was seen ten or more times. The CDR3 loop is CASSGGGGSKNIQYF. The CDR3 DNA reads as TGTGCCAGCAGTGGAGGAGGAGGATCCAAAAACATTCAGTACTTC. The V gene is TRBV6-4, the J gene TRBJ2-4; tentatively, D is TRBD2 (5 bases). The germline V gene has CDR1 MRHNA and CDR2 SNTAGT. CDR3 length: 15 amino acids. V shed 4 bases and J shed 2 bases, with 12 bases lying between them.

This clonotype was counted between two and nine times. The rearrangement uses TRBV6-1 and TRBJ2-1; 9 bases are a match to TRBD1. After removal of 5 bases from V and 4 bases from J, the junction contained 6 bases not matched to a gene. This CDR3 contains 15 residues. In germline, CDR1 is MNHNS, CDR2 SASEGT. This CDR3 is CASSRRDRAYNEQFF. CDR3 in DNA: TGTGCCAGCAGTCGCCGGGACAGGGCATACAATGAGCAGTTCTTC.

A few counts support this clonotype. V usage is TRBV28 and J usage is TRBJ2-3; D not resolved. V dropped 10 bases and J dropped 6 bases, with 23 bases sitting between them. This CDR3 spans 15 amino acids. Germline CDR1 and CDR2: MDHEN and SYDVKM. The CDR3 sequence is CATQSSADGPDTQYF. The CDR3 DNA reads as TGTGCCACCCAAAGTTCTGCGGACGGCCCCGATACGCAGTATTTT. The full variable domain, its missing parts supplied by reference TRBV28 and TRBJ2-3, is DVKVTQSSRYLVKRTGEKVFLECVQDMDHENMFWYRQDPGLGLRLIYFSYDVKMKEKGDIPEGYSVSREKKERFSLILESASTNQTSMYLCATQSSADGPDTQYFGPGTRLTVL.

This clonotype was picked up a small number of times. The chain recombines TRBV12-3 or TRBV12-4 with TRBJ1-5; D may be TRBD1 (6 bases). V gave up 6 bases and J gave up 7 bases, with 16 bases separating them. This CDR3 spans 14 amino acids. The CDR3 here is CASSPTGPGQPQHF. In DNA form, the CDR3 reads TGTGCCAGCAGCCCTACAGGGCCCGGGCAGCCCCAGCATTTT.

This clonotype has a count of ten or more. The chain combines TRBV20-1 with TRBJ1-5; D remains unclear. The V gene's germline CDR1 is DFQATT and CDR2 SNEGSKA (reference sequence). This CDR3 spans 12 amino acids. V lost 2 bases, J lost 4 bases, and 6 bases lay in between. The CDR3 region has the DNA TGCAGTGCTAGACGGAAGAATCAGCCCCAGCATTTT. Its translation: CSARRKNQPQHF.

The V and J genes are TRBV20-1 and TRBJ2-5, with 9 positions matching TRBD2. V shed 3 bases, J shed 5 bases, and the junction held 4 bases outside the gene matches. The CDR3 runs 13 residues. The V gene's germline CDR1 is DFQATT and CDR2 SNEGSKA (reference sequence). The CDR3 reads CSARGLATETQYF. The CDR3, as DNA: TGCAGTGCTAGGGGACTAGCTACGGAGACCCAGTACTTC.

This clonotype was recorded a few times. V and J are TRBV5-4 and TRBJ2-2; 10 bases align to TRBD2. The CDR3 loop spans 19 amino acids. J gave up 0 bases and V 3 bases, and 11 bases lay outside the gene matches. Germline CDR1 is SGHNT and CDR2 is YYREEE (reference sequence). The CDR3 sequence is CASSWDLSSGGANTGELFF. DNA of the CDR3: TGTGCCAGCAGCTGGGACCTTTCTAGCGGGGGAGCGAACACCGGGGAGCTGTTTTTT.

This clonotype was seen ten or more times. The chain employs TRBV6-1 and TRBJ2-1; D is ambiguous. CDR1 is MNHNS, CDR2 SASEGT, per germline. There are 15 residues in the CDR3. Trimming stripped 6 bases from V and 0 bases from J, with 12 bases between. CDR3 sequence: CASSPYRSSYNEQFF. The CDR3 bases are TGTGCCAGCAGCCCGTATAGGAGCTCCTACAATGAGCAGTTCTTC.

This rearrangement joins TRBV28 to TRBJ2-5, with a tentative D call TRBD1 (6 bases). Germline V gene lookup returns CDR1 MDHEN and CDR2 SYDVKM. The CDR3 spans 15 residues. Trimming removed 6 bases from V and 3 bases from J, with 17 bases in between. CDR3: CASRPKDRWEETQYF. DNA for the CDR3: TGTGCCAGCAGGCCCAAGGACAGATGGGAAGAGACCCAGTACTTC.

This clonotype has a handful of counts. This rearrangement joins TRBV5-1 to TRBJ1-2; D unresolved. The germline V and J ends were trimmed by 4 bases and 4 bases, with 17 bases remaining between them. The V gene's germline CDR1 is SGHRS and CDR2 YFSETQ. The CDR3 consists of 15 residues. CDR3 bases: TGCGCCAGCAGCCTTGGTCGAAACCCCCTCTATGGCTACACCTTC. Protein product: CASSLGRNPLYGYTF.

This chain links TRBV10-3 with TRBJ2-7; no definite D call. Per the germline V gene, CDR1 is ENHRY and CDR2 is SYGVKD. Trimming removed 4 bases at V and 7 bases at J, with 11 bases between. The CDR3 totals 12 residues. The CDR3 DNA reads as TGTGCCATCAGTGGTCTGAGTCAGGAGCAGTACTTC. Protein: CAISGLSQEQYF.

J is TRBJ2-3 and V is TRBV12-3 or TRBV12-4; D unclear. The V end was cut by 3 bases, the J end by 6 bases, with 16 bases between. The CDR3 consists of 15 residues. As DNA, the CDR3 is TGTGCCAGCAGTTTGTCGACCCTCGTTGGGGATACGCAGTATTTT. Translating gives CASSLSTLVGDTQYF.

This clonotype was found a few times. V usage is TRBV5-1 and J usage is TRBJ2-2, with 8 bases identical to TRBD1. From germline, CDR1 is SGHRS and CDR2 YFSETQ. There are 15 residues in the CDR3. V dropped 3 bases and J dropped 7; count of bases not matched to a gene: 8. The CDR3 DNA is TGCGCCAGCAGCTCAGGGGGCTGGGACGTCGGGGAGCTGTTTTTT. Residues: CASSSGGWDVGELFF.

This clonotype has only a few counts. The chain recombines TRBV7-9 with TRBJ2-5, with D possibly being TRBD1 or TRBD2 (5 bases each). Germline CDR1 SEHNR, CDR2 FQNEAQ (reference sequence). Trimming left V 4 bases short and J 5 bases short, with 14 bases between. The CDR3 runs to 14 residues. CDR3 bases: TGTGCCAGCAGCTATACGGGGCTTGGGGAGACCCAGTACTTC. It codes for CASSYTGLGETQYF.

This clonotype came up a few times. Written as DNA, the CDR3 is TGCAGCGTTGGTCCGCGGCTGTCTTACGAGCAGTACTTC. Amino acids: CSVGPRLSYEQYF. The chain uses TRBV29-1 and TRBJ2-7; no clear D. Trimming cost V 4 bases and J 4 bases, with 14 bases left between them. The length of the CDR3 is 13 residues. Germline CDR1 reads SQVTM; CDR2 reads ANQGSEA.

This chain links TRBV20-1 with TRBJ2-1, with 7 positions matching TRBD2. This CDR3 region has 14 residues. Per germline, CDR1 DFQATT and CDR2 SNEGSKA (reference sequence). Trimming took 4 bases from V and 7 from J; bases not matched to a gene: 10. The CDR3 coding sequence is TGCAGTGCTACCGGGACTAAGACGGGGAATGAGCAGTTCTTC. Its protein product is CSATGTKTGNEQFF.

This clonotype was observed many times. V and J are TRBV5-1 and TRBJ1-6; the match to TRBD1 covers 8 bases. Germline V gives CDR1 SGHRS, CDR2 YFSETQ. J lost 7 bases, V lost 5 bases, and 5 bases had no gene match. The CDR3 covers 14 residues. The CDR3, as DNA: TGCGCCAGCAGGGGGGGACAGGTGAATTCACCCCTCCACTTT. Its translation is CASRGGQVNSPLHF.

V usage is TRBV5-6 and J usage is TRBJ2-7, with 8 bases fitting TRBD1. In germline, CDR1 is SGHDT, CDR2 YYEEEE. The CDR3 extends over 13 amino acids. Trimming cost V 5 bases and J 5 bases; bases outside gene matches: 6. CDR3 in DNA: TGTGCCAGCAGTGGGACAGGTCCTAACGAGCAGTACTTC. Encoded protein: CASSGTGPNEQYF.

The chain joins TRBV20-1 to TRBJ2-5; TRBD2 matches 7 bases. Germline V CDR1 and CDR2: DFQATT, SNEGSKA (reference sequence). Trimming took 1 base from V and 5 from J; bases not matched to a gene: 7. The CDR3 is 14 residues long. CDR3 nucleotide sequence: TGCAGTGCTAGAGCGGGAGGAGGGCCCGAGACCCAGTACTTC. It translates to CSARAGGGPETQYF.

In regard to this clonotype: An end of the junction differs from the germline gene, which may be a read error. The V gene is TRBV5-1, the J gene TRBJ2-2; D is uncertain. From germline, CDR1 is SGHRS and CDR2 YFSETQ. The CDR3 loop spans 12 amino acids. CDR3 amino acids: CAGSLSAGELFF. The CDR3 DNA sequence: TGCGCCGGCAGCTTGTCTGCCGGGGAGCTGTTTTTT.

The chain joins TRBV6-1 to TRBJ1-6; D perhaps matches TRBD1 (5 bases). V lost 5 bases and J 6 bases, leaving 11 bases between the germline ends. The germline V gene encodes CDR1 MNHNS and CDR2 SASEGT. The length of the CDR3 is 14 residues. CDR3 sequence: CASSTRGGNSPLHF. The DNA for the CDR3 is TGTGCCAGCAGTACCCGGGGGGGTAATTCACCCCTCCACTTT.

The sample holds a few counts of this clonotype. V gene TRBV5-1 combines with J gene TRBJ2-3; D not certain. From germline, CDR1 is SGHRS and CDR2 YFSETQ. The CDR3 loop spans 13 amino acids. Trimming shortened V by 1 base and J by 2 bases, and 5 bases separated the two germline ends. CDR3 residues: CASSLYTTDTQYF. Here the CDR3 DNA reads TGCGCCAGCAGCTTGTATACCACAGATACGCAGTATTTT.

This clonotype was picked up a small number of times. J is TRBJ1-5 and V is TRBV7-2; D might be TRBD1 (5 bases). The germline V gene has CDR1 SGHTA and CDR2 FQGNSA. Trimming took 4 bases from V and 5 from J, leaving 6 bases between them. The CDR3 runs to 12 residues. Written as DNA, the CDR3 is TGTGCCAGCAGCTCCAGGGATCAGCCCCAGCATTTT. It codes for CASSSRDQPQHF.

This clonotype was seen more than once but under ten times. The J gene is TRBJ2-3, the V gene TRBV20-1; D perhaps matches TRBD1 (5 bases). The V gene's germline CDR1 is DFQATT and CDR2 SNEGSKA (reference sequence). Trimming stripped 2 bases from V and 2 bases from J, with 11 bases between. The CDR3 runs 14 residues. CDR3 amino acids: CSARRGILTDTQYF. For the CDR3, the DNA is TGCAGTGCTAGAAGGGGAATTCTCACAGATACGCAGTATTTT.

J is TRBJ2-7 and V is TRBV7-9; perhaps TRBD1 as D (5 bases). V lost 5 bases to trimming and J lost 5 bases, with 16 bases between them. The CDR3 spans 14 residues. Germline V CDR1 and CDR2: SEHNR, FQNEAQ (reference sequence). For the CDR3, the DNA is TGTGCCAGCAGCCCTGATCAGGGTATCCACGAGCAGTACTTC. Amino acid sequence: CASSPDQGIHEQYF.

DNA for the CDR3: TGTGCCAGCAGCCCCCCGAGGGACGGCAATCAGCCCCAGCATTTT. This gives the protein CASSPPRDGNQPQHF. This sequence joins TRBV12-3 or TRBV12-4 and TRBJ1-5, with TRBD1 as a possible D gene (5 bases). The V end was cut by 6 bases, the J end by 2 bases, with 14 bases between. There are 15 residues in the CDR3.

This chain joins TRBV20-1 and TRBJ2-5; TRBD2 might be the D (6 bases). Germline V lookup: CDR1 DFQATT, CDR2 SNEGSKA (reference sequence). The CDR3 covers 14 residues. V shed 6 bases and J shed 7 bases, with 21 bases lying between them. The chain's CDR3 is CSARDSRELGTQYF. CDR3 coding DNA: TGCAGTGCCAGGGACTCCAGGGAGCTCGGGACCCAGTACTTC.